Below are 15 T cell receptor beta chains sequenced from a single sample in a study of shared clonotypes between healthy human individuals. TCRdb keeps only in-frame clones here, not all; method: immunoSEQ multiplex PCR. There are roughly 720,000 clones in the sample; about 90% occur only once, and 34% lies in the top ten. Specimen: memory CD8+ T cells from PBMCs. As to subset: CD45RO+ cells pooled with CCR7-negative TemRA cells. Source of these receptors: a man between 18 and 29 years old in good health. Some clones in this sample may be carry-over from other donors' samples.

J is TRBJ2-7 and V is TRBV19, with D perhaps matching TRBD1 (6 bases). This CDR3 spans 13 amino acids. V gave up 3 bases and J gave up 3 bases, with 9 bases separating them. Per the germline V gene, CDR1 is LNHDA and CDR2 is SQIVND (reference sequence). CDR3 DNA sequence: TGTGCCAGTAGTATTGTCAGGGGCTACGAGCAGTACTTC. Its protein product is CASSIVRGYEQYF.

This rearrangement joins TRBV4-1 to TRBJ2-7; TRBD2 matches at 11 bases. The CDR3 contains 17 residues. Trimming removed 2 bases from V and 7 bases from J; junction bases left unmatched: 13. CDR1 is MGHRA, CDR2 YSYEKL, per germline. The CDR3 spells CASSQWRSGLAVLEQYF. CDR3 nucleotide sequence: TGCGCCAGCAGCCAATGGAGGTCGGGACTAGCGGTCCTGGAGCAGTACTTC.

The V call is TRBV5-4, the J call TRBJ2-3; D is possibly TRBD1 (6 bases). In germline, CDR1 is SGHNT, CDR2 YYREEE (reference sequence). This CDR3 has 15 amino acids. The V end was cut by 0 bases, the J end by 4 bases, with 12 bases between. The CDR3 DNA reads as TGTGCCAGCAGCTTGGGCCAGGGGTTGCCAGATACGCAGTATTTT. Its protein is CASSLGQGLPDTQYF.

The chain recombines TRBV28 with TRBJ2-7; maybe TRBD2 (6 bases). The V end lost 7 bases, the J end lost 6 bases, and 22 bases lay between the germline ends. Germline CDR1 MDHEN, CDR2 SYDVKM. The CDR3 is 15 residues long. The CDR3 is CASNPLGESGGEQYF. The CDR3 coding sequence is TGTGCCAGCAATCCCCTGGGGGAGTCCGGGGGCGAGCAGTACTTC.

In this sample, this clone turned up once. The J gene is TRBJ1-2, the V gene TRBV4-1, with D maybe TRBD1 (6 bases). The CDR3 totals 17 residues. CDR1 and CDR2 from the germline V gene are MGHRA and YSYEKL. V lost 0 bases and J lost 4, with 18 bases in between. CDR3 sequence (DNA): TGCGCCAGCAGCCAAGATTTCGGGGGGCGGTGGGCCTATGGCTACACCTTC. This encodes CASSQDFGGRWAYGYTF.

This clone occurred a few times. V and J are TRBV9 and TRBJ1-1; D is uncertain. The CDR3 totals 11 residues. The V and J ends lost 3 bases and 5 bases respectively, with 5 bases between them. Per germline, CDR1 SGDLS and CDR2 YYNGEE. CDR3 nucleotides: TGTGCCAGCAGCGCCGGGACTGAAGCTTTCTTT. Protein product: CASSAGTEAFF.

The CDR3 protein is CAWSEGAGDEQYF. The CDR3 bases are TGTGCCTGGAGTGAGGGGGCAGGGGACGAGCAGTACTTC. This sequence joins TRBV30 and TRBJ2-7; 7 nucleotides line up with TRBD1. The CDR3 has 13 amino acids. CDR1 is GTSNPN, CDR2 SVGIG, per germline (reference sequence). Unmatched junction bases numbered 5, after V lost 1 base and J lost 5 bases.

The chain couples TRBV6-5 to TRBJ2-2; 7 nucleotides match TRBD1. J gave up 3 bases and V 6 bases, and 4 bases lay outside the gene matches. Germline V gene lookup returns CDR1 MNHEY and CDR2 SVGAGI. The length of the CDR3 is 14 residues. In DNA form, the CDR3 reads TGTGCCAGCAGATACACAGGGGACACCGGGGAGCTGTTTTTT. The encoded protein is CASRYTGDTGELFF.

V is TRBV10-3 and J is TRBJ2-7, with a possible D match to TRBD1 (5 bases). Germline CDR1 is ENHRY and CDR2 is SYGVKD. The V and J ends lost 0 bases and 6 bases respectively, with 15 bases between them. This CDR3 contains 15 residues. The CDR3 protein is CAISESSQGKGEQYF. The CDR3 nucleotides are TGTGCCATCAGTGAGTCAAGTCAGGGTAAGGGCGAGCAGTACTTC.

The count of this clone is one. Given a much more abundant clone one base away, this may be a read error. The chain joins TRBV5-1 to TRBJ1-2; TRBD1 agrees at 7 bases. The germline CDR1 and CDR2 sequences are SGHRS and YFSETQ. The CDR3 contains 13 residues. In DNA form, the CDR3 reads TGTGCCAGCAGCTCGGGACAGACCTATGGCTACACCTTC. Translating it yields CASSSGQTYGYTF.

V and J are TRBV5-6 and TRBJ2-2, with D possibly matching TRBD2 (5 bases). There are 15 residues in the CDR3. V dropped 2 bases and J dropped 7 bases, with 15 bases sitting between them. Germline V CDR1 and CDR2: SGHDT, YYEEEE. CDR3 coding DNA: TGTGCCAGCAGCTTAGAGGGAGAGGATATCGGGGAGCTGTTTTTT. It yields the protein CASSLEGEDIGELFF.

The rearrangement joins TRBV11-2 to TRBJ2-1, with D perhaps being TRBD1 or TRBD2 (5 bases each). This CDR3 is 14 amino acids long. The germline V and J ends were trimmed by 3 bases and 8 bases, with 14 bases remaining between them. Germline CDR1 SGHAT, CDR2 FQNNGV. This CDR3 reads CASSLSGPGHEQFF. Here the CDR3 DNA reads TGTGCCAGCAGCTTGTCGGGACCCGGCCATGAGCAGTTCTTC.

This clone was detected once. The genes are TRBV30 and TRBJ1-2, with D possibly matching TRBD1 (5 bases). CDR3 size: 14 residues. Germline-derived CDR1 and CDR2 are GTSNPN and SVGIG (reference sequence). Trimming stripped 0 bases from V and 2 bases from J, with 10 bases between. The CDR3 nucleotides read TGTGCCTGGAGTGTAGGGGCAGGGAACTATGGCTACACCTTC. Translating gives CAWSVGAGNYGYTF.

The rearrangement links TRBV19 to TRBJ1-2; the D is unclear. Germline loops: CDR1 LNHDA, CDR2 SQIVND (reference sequence). The CDR3 has 15 residues. With 8 bases removed from V and 3 bases from J, the gap between germline ends came to 19 bases. CDR3 bases: TGTGCCAGTTACTCAGGACGGCTTGGCTACTATGGCTACACCTTC. Encoded protein: CASYSGRLGYYGYTF.

The V gene is TRBV29-1, the J gene TRBJ2-5, with 7 bases identical to TRBD2. Germline CDR1 and CDR2: SQVTM and ANQGSEA. CDR3 length: 13 amino acids. Losses at the gene ends were 2 bases for V and 11 bases for J; bases not matched to a gene: 11. The CDR3 reads CSVETGRAGEQYF. The CDR3 nucleotides read TGCAGCGTTGAAACGGGGAGGGCTGGGGAGCAGTACTTC.